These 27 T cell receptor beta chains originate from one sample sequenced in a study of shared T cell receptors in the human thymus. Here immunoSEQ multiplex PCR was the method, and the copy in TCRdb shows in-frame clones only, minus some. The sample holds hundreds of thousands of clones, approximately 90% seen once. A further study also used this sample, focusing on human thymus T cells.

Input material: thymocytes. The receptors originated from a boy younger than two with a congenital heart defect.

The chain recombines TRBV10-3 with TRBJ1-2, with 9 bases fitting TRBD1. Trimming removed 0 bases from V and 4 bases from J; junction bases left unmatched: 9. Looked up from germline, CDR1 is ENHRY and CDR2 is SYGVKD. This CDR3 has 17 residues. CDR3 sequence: CAISESLTGQGTYGYTF. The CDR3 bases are TGTGCCATCAGTGAGTCGTTAACGGGACAGGGCACCTATGGCTACACCTTC.

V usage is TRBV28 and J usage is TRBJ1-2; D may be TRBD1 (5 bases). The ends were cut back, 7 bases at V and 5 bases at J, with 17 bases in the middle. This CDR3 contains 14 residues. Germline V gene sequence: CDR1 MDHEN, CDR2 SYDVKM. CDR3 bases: TGTGCCAGCACGTCGGGGGGGTCGTTGTATGGCTACACCTTC. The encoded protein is CASTSGGSLYGYTF.

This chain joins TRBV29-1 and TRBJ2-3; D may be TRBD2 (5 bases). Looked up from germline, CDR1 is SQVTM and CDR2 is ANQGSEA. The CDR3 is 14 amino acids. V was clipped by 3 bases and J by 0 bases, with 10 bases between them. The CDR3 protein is CSVERALSTDTQYF. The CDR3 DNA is TGCAGCGTTGAGAGGGCCCTAAGCACAGATACGCAGTATTTT.

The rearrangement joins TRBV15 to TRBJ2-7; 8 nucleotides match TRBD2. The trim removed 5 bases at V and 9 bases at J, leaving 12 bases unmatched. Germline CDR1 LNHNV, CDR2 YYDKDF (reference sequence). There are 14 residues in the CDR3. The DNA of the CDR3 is TGTGCCACCAGCGCCGTGACTAGCGTGCCGGGGCAGTACTTC. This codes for CATSAVTSVPGQYF.

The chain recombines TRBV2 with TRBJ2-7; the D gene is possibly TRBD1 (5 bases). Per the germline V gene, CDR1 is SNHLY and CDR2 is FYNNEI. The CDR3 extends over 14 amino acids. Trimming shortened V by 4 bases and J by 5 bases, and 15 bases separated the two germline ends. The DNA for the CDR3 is TGTGCCAGCAGTGGGGGCCTCGCCGGCGACGAGCAGTACTTC. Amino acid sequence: CASSGGLAGDEQYF.

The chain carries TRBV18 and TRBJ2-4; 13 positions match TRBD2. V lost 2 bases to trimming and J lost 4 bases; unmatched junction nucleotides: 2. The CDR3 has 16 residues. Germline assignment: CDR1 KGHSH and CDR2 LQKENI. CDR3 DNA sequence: TGTGCCAGCTCACCAAGACTAGCGGGAGGTAAAAACATTCAGTACTTC. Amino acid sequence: CASSPRLAGGKNIQYF.

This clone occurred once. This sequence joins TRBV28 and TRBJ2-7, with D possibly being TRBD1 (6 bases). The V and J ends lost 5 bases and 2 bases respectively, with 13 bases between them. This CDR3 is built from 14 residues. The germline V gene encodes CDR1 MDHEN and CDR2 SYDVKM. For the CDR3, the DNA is TGTGCCAGCAGTCCCCCGGACAGTGCCTACGAGCAGTACTTC. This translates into CASSPPDSAYEQYF.

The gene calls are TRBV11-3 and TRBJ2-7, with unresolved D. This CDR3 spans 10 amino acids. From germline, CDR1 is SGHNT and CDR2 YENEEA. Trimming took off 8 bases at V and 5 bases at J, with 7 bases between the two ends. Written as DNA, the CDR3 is TGTGCCAGCCGGAGACACGAGCAGTACTTC. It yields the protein CASRRHEQYF.

The CDR3 DNA reads as TGTGCCTGGGACCTTAAGCGGGGGCTCCCCTACAATGAGCAGTTCTTC. Its protein product is CAWDLKRGLPYNEQFF. J is TRBJ2-1 and V is TRBV30, with 8 bases that match TRBD2. The CDR3 length is 16 residues. The V segment lost 5 bases and the J segment 2 bases; nucleotides outside the gene matches: 11. Germline V gene sequence: CDR1 GTSNPN, CDR2 SVGIG (reference sequence). The complete variable domain, with remaining parts taken from reference TRBV30 and TRBJ2-1, reads SQTIHQWPATLVQPVGSPLSLECTVEGTSNPNLYWYRQAAGRGLQLLFYSVGIGQISSEVPQNLSASRPQDRQFILSSKKLLLSDSGFYLCAWDLKRGLPYNEQFFGPGTRLTVL.

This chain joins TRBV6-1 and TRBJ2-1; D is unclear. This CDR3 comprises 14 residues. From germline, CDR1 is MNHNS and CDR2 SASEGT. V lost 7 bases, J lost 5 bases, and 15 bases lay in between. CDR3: CASNAFPKNNEQFF. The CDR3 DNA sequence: TGTGCCAGCAATGCCTTCCCTAAAAACAATGAGCAGTTCTTC.

The CDR3 spells CASSQSGVSYNEQFF. In DNA, the CDR3 is TGTGCCAGCAGCCAATCCGGTGTTTCCTACAATGAGCAGTTCTTC. The V gene is TRBV4-2, the J gene TRBJ2-1; unclear D gene. Trimming stripped 2 bases from V and 1 base from J, with 9 bases between. Germline V gene lookup returns CDR1 LGHNA and CDR2 YNFKEQ. The CDR3 has 15 amino acids.

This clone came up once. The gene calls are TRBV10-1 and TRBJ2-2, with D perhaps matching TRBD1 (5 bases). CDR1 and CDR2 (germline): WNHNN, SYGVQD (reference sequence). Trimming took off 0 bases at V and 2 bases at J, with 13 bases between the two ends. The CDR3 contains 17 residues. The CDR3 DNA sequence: TGCGCCAGCAGTGAGTCGTGGGGCAGGGCTAACACCGGGGAGCTGTTTTTT. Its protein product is CASSESWGRANTGELFF.

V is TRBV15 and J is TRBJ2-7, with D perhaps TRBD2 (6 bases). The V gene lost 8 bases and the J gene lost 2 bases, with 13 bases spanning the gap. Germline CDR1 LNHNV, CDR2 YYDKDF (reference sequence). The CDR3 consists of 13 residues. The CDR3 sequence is CATSREFPYEQYF. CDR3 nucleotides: TGTGCCACCTCTCGGGAGTTTCCCTACGAGCAGTACTTC.

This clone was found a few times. CDR3 nucleotide sequence: TGTGCCAGCAGCTCAGGTGGTTATGGCTACACCTTC. Protein: CASSSGGYGYTF. This chain links TRBV5-6 with TRBJ1-2, with unresolved D. The CDR3 loop spans 12 amino acids. Germline V gene sequence: CDR1 SGHDT, CDR2 YYEEEE. The V gene lost 3 bases and the J gene lost 5 bases, with 8 bases spanning the gap.

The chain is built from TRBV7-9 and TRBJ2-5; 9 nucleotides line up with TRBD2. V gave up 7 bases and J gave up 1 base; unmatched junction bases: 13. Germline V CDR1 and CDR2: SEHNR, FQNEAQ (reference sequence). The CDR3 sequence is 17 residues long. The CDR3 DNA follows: TGTGCCAGCATCCTATCCCGTAGTAGCGGGAGCCAAGAGACCCAGTACTTC. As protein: CASILSRSSGSQETQYF.

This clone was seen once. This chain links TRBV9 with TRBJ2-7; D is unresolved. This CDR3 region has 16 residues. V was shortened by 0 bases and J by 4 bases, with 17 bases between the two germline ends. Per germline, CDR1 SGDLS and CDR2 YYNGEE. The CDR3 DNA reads TGTGCCAGCAGCGTAGGGCCCTCGGGTGGTTCGTACGAGCAGTACTTC. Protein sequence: CASSVGPSGGSYEQYF.

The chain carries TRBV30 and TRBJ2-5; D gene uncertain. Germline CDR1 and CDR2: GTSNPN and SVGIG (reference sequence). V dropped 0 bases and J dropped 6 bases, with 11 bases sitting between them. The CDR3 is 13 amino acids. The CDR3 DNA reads TGTGCCTGGAGTGTAGGCCTAGAGAAGACCCAGTACTTC. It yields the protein CAWSVGLEKTQYF.

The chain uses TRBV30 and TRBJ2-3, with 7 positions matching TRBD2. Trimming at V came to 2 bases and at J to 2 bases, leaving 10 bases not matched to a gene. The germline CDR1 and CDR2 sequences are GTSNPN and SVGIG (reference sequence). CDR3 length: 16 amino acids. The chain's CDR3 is CAWSRTLALPTDTQYF. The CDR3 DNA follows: TGTGCCTGGAGTCGAACACTAGCGCTACCCACAGATACGCAGTATTTT.

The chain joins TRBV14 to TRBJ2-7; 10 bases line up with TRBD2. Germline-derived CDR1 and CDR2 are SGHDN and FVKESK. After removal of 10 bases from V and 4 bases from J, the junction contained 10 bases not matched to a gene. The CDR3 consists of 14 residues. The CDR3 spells CATSGSGRVYEQYF. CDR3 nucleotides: TGTGCCACCTCCGGCAGCGGGAGGGTTTACGAGCAGTACTTC.

The CDR3, as DNA: TGTGCCAGCAGGCCGACTAGCGGGAGAATCGGGGAGCTGTTTTTT. Translating it yields CASRPTSGRIGELFF. V usage is TRBV28 and J usage is TRBJ2-2, with 12 bases lining up with TRBD2. The CDR3 consists of 15 residues. Germline CDR1 is MDHEN and CDR2 is SYDVKM. V shed 6 bases, J shed 7 bases, and the junction held 6 bases outside the gene matches.

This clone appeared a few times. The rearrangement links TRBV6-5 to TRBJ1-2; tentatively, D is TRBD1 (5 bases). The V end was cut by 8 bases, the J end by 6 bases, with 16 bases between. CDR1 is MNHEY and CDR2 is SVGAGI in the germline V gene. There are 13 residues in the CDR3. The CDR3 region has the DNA TGTGCCAGCGGGGGAGGGACTTCAAATGGCTACACCTTC. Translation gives CASGGGTSNGYTF.

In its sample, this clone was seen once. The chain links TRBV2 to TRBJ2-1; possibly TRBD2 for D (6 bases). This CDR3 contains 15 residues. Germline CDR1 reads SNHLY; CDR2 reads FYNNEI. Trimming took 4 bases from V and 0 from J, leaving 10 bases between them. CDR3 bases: TGTGCCAGCAGTGGATTAGCGGCCTCCTACAATGAGCAGTTCTTC. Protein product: CASSGLAASYNEQFF. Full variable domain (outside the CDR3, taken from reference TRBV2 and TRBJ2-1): EPEVTQTPSHQVTQMGQEVILRCVPISNHLYFYWYRQILGQKVEFLVSFYNNEISEKSEIFDDQFSVERPDGSNFTLKIRSTKLEDSAMYFCASSGLAASYNEQFFGPGTRLTVL.

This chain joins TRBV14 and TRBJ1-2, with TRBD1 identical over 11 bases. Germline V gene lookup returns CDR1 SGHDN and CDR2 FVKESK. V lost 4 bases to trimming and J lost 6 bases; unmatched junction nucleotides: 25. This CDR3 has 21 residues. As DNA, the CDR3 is TGTGCCAGCAGCCCAAACCCTTCCCTCGACCCCCGGACAGGGGGCTTTGATGGCTACACCTTC. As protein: CASSPNPSLDPRTGGFDGYTF.

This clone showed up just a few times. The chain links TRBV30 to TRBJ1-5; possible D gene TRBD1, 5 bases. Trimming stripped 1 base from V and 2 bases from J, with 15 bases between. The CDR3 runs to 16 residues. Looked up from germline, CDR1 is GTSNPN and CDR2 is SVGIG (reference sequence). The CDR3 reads CAWSGGATPGNQPQHF. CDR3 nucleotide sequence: TGTGCCTGGAGTGGCGGGGCGACCCCGGGCAATCAGCCCCAGCATTTT. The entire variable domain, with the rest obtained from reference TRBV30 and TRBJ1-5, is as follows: SQTIHQWPATLVQPVGSPLSLECTVEGTSNPNLYWYRQAAGRGLQLLFYSVGIGQISSEVPQNLSASRPQDRQFILSSKKLLLSDSGFYLCAWSGGATPGNQPQHFGDGTRLSIL.

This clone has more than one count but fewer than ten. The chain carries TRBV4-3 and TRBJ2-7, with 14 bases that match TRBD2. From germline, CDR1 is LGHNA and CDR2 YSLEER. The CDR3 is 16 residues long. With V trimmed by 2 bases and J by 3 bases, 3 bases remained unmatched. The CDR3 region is CASSQRTSGRIYEQYF. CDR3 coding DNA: TGCGCCAGCAGCCAACGGACTAGCGGGAGGATCTACGAGCAGTACTTC.

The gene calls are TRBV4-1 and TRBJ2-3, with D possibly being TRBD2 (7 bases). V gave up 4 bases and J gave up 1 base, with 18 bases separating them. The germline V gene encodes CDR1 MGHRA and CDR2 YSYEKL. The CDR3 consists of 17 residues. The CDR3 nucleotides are TGCGCCAGCAGCCCCCCGGGCGGGGGCGTCGGCACAGATACGCAGTATTTT. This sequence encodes CASSPPGGGVGTDTQYF.

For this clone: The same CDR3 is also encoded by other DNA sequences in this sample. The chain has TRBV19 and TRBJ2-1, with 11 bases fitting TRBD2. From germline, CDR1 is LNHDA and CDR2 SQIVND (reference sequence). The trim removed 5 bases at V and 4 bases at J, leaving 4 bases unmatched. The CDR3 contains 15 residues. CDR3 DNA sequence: TGTGCCAGTAGTGGGACTAGCGGCAGGTACAATGAGCAGTTCTTC. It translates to CASSGTSGRYNEQFF.